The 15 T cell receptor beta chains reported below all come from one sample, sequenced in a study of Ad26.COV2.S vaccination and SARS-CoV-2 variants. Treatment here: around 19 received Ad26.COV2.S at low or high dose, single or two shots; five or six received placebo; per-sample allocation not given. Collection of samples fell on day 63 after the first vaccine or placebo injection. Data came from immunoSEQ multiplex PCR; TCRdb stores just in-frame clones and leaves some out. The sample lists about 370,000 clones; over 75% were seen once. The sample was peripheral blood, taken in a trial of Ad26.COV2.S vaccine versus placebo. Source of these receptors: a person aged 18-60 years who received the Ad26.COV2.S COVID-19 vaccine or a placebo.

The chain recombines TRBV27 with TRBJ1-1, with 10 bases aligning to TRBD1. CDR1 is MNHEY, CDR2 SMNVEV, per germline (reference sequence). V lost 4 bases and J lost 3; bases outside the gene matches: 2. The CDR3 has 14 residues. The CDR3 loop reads CASSSGTGDTEAFF. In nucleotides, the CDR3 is TGTGCCAGCAGTTCCGGGACAGGGGACACTGAAGCTTTCTTT.

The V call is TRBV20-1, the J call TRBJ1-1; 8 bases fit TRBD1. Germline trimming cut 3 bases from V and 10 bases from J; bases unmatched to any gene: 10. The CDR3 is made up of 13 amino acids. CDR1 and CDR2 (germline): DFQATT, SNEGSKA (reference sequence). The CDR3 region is CSASGQGEGVAFF. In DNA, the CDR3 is TGCAGTGCTAGTGGACAGGGTGAGGGTGTAGCTTTCTTT.

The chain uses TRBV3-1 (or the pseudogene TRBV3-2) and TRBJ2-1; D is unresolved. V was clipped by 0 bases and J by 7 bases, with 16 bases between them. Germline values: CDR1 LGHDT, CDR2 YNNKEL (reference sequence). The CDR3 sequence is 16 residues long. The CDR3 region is CASSQEWPESWNEQFF. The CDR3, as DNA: TGTGCCAGCAGCCAAGAATGGCCGGAATCATGGAATGAGCAGTTCTTC.

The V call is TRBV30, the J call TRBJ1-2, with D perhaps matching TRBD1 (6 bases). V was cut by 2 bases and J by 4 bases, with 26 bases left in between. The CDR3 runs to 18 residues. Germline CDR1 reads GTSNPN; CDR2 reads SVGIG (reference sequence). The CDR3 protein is CAWSQGTSGGLAGYGYTF. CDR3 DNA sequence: TGTGCCTGGAGTCAGGGGACCTCCGGGGGGCTAGCCGGCTATGGCTACACCTTC.

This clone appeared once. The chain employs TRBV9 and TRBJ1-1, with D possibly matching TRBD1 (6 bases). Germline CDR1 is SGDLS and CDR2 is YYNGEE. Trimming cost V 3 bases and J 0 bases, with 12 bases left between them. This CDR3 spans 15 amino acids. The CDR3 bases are TGTGCCAGCAGCGCCCCGGGACACCTGAACACTGAAGCTTTCTTT. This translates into CASSAPGHLNTEAFF. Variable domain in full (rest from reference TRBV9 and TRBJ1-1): DSGVTQTPKHLITATGQRVTLRCSPRSGDLSVYWYQQSLDQGLQFLIQYYNGEERAKGNILERFSAQQFPDLHSELNLSSLELGDSALYFCASSAPGHLNTEAFFGQGTRLTVV.

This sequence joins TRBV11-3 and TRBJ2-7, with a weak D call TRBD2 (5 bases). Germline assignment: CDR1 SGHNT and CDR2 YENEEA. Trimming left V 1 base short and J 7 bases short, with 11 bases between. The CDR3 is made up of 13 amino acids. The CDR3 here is CASSLARGGEQYF. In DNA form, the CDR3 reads TGTGCCAGCAGCTTAGCTCGGGGTGGTGAGCAGTACTTC.

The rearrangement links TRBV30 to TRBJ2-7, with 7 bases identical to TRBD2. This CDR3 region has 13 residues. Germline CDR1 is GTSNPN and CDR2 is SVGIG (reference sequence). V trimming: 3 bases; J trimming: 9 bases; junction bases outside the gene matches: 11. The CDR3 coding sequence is TGTGCCTGGAGCTCCAACCTAGCGGCGGTGCAGTACTTC. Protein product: CAWSSNLAAVQYF.

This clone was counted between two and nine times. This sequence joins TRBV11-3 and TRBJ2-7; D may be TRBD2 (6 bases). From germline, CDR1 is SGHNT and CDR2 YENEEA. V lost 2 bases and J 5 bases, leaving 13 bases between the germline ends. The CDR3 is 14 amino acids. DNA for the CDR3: TGTGCCAGCAGCTTACCAGGGAGGAGCAACGAGCAGTACTTC. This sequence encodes CASSLPGRSNEQYF.

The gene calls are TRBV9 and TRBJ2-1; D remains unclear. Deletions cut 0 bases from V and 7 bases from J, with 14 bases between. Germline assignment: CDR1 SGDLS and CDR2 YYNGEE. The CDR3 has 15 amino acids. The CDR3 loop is CASSVEWAAVNEQFF. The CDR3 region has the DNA TGTGCCAGCAGCGTAGAATGGGCGGCCGTGAATGAGCAGTTCTTC.

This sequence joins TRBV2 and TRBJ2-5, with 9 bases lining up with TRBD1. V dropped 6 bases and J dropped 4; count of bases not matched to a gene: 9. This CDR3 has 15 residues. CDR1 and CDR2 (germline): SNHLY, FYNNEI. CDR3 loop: CASSVDRGSGETQYF. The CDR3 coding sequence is TGTGCCAGCAGCGTAGACAGGGGGAGCGGAGAGACCCAGTACTTC.

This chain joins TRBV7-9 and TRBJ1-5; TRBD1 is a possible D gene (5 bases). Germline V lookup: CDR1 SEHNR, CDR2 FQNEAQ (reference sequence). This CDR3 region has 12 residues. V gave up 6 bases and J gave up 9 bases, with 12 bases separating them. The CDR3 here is CASSGGFGPQHF. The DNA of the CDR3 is TGTGCCAGCAGTGGGGGTTTTGGGCCCCAGCATTTT.

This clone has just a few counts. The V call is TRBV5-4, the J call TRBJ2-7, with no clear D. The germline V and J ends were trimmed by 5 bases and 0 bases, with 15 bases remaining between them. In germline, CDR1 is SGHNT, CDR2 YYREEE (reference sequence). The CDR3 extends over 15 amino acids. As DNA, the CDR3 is TGTGCCAGCAGGCTTACTCCGCAGAGCTCCTACGAGCAGTACTTC. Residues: CASRLTPQSSYEQYF.

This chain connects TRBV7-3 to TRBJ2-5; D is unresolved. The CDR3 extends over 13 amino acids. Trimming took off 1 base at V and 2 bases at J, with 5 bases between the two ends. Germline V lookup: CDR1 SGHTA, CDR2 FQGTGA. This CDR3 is CASSLSNQETQYF. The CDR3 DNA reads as TGTGCCAGCAGCTTAAGTAATCAAGAGACCCAGTACTTC.

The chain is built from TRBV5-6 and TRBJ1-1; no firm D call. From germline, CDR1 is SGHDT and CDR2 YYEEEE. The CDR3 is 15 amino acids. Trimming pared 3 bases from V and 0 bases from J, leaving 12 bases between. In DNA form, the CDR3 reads TGTGCCAGCAGCTCCCTGGAGACGATGAACACTGAAGCTTTCTTT. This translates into CASSSLETMNTEAFF.

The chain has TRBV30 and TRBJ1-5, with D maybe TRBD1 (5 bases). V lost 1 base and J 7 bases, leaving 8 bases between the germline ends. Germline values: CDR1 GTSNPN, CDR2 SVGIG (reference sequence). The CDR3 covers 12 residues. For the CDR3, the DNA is TGTGCCTGGAGTGAAGGGGTACAGCCCCAGCATTTT. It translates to CAWSEGVQPQHF.